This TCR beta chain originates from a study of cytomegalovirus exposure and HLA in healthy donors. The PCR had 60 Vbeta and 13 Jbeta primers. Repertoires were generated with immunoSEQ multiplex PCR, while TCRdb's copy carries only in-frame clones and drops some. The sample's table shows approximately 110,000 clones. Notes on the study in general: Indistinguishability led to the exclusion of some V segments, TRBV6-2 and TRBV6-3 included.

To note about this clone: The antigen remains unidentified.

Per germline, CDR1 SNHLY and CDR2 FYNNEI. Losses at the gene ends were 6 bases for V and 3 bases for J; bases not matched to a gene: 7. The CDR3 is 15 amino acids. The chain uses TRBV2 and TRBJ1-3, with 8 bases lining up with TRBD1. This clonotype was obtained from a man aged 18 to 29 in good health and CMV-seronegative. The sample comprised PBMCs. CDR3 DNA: TGTGCCAGCAGAACTTTACAGGGGGATGGAAACACCATATATTTT. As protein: CASRTLQGDGNTIYF.